This TCR beta chain is from a study of control samples from healthy donors and cancer patients. Profiled with immunoSEQ multiplex PCR; TCRdb holds only in-frame clones, not every one. There are about 170,000 clones in the sample; roughly 88% occur only once, and nearly 5% lies in the top ten. The ends were cut back, 3 bases at V and 10 bases at J, with 10 bases in the middle. Germline values: CDR1 DFQATT, CDR2 SNEGSKA (reference sequence). The CDR3 has 11 amino acids. Source material: blood. The chain has TRBV20-1 and TRBJ2-1, with a weak D call TRBD2 (5 bases). The TCR was taken from a woman in her twenties or thirties in good health. In DNA, the CDR3 is TGCAGTGCTAGGTTGCCGGGGGAGCAGTTCTTC. Encoded protein: CSARLPGEQFF.